This TCR beta chain originates from a study of CD8+CD57+ T cells in acquired aplastic anemia. The template used for profiling TCR beta VDJ and CDR3 was genomic DNA. MiXCR, applied by TCRdb to the reads, yields one record per CDR3 protein. The sample carries approximately 170,000 distinct CDR3 sequences, approximately 51% recorded once. Study conclusions and caveats: Patients and controls shared around 30 CD8+ CDR3 sequences. Patients and healthy controls showed no significant CD8+ Simpson's diversity difference.

The V end was cut by 4 bases, the J end by 6 bases, with 17 bases between. Germline assignment: CDR1 MRHNA and CDR2 SNTAGT. The CDR3 totals 15 residues. An expansion of CD8+CD57+ cells by flow cytometry had been shown in patients chosen for sequencing. This clonotype was observed many times. Its antigen is unknown. J is TRBJ2-3 and V is TRBV6-4; a possible D gene is TRBD1 (5 bases). Material for sequencing was sorted CD4+, CD8+, or CD8+CD57+ T cells (not recorded which) from PBMCs. The sequence was obtained from a human donor with aplastic anemia. The CDR3 protein is CASSVTQGRRDTQYF. The CDR3, as DNA: TGTGCCAGCAGTGTGACTCAGGGAAGACGTGATACGCAGTATTTT.